These 10 T cell receptor beta chains were all obtained from the same sample, sequenced in a study of T cells in Graves' hyperthyroidism and ophthalmopathy. Amplification yielded TCR beta CDR3 regions, with RNA transcripts as the source. First-round RT-PCR with HTBI primers amplified the TCR CDR3 region. TCRdb re-analysed the multiplex PCR reads in MiXCR, keeping a single row per CDR3 protein. Of around 600,000 distinct CDR3 sequences in the sample, more than 12% were seen once. The sequenced sample consisted of blood. The receptors derive from a woman in her forties or fifties with Graves' ophthalmopathy.

The V call is TRBV6-2 or TRBV6-3, the J call TRBJ2-7, with 10 bases fitting TRBD1. Germline CDR1 MNHEY, CDR2 SVGEGT. CDR3 length equals 16 residues. V was pared by 0 bases and J by 2 bases, with 4 bases of the junction left unmatched. The CDR3 is CASSYSRTGGTYEQYF. The DNA of the CDR3 is TGTGCCAGCAGTTACTCGAGGACAGGGGGGACCTACGAGCAGTACTTC.

This clonotype was seen at least ten times. V gene TRBV4-1 combines with J gene TRBJ2-5; 10 bases agree with TRBD1. V lost 4 bases and J lost 5; bases outside the gene matches: 7. The CDR3 is 15 amino acids. Germline CDR1 and CDR2: MGHRA and YSYEKL. As DNA, the CDR3 is TGCGCCAGCAGCCCCCGGGACAGGGGAGGCGAGACCCAGTACTTC. This codes for CASSPRDRGGETQYF.

This clonotype came up many times. The rearrangement uses TRBV27 and TRBJ2-5, with 11 positions matching TRBD2. The CDR3 loop spans 18 amino acids. CDR1 is MNHEY and CDR2 is SMNVEV in the germline V gene (reference sequence). The junction had 12 bases not matched to a gene; V was cut back by 5 bases and J by 1 base. The chain's CDR3 is CASSRIAQTSGIQETQYF. Here the CDR3 DNA reads TGTGCCAGCAGTCGAATAGCCCAGACTAGCGGGATCCAAGAGACCCAGTACTTC.

The genes are TRBV3-1 and TRBJ2-2; 10 positions agree with TRBD2. The junction had 9 bases not matched to a gene; V was cut back by 4 bases and J by 4 bases. Per the germline V gene, CDR1 is LGHDT and CDR2 is YNNKEL (reference sequence). The CDR3 contains 17 residues. The CDR3 reads CASSPFLAGGFTGELFF. In DNA form, the CDR3 reads TGTGCCAGCAGCCCCTTCTTAGCGGGAGGATTCACCGGGGAGCTGTTTTTT.

This clonotype showed up many times. The J gene is TRBJ2-1, the V gene TRBV11-1, with D uncertain. The CDR3 is 13 amino acids. Germline V gives CDR1 SGHAT, CDR2 FQDESV (reference sequence). Trimming pared 4 bases from V and 4 bases from J, leaving 8 bases between. CDR3 sequence (DNA): TGTGCCAGCAGCTCGACAACTTACAATGAGCAGTTCTTC. The encoded protein is CASSSTTYNEQFF.

This chain links TRBV2 with TRBJ2-7, with 7 bases matching TRBD1. From germline, CDR1 is SNHLY and CDR2 FYNNEI. The CDR3 is 14 amino acids. V trimming: 4 bases; J trimming: 5 bases; junction bases outside the gene matches: 8. The CDR3 DNA sequence: TGTGCCAGCAGTGCCGGGACAGCTTCGAACGAGCAGTACTTC. It encodes CASSAGTASNEQYF.

This clonotype was counted ten times or more. This chain links TRBV7-2 with TRBJ2-1, with a tentative D call TRBD1 (6 bases). Trimming took off 4 bases at V and 1 base at J, with 11 bases between the two ends. The CDR3 is 15 residues long. Germline-derived CDR1 and CDR2 are SGHTA and FQGNSA. The CDR3 coding sequence is TGTGCCAGCAGCTACCTCAGGGGTTCCTACAATGAGCAGTTCTTC. Its translation is CASSYLRGSYNEQFF. Full variable domain (outside the CDR3, taken from reference TRBV7-2 and TRBJ2-1): GAGVSQSPSNKVTEKGKDVELRCDPISGHTALYWYRQSLGQGLEFLIYFQGNSAPDKSGLPSDRFSAERTGGSVSTLTIQRTQQEDSAVYLCASSYLRGSYNEQFFGPGTRLTVL.

V and J are TRBV4-2 and TRBJ2-7; 11 bases fit TRBD2. Germline V gene data show CDR1 as LGHNA and CDR2 as YNFKEQ. The CDR3 contains 21 residues. The trim removed 0 bases at V and 4 bases at J, leaving 20 bases unmatched. The CDR3 coding sequence is TGTGCCAGCAGCCAAGATCTCTCACTAGCGGGAGCCTTACTGGGGAATTACGAGCAGTACTTC. It translates to CASSQDLSLAGALLGNYEQYF.

The rearrangement links TRBV14 to TRBJ2-1; 9 bases match TRBD2. The V segment lost 4 bases and the J segment 7 bases; nucleotides outside the gene matches: 11. Per the germline V gene, CDR1 is SGHDN and CDR2 is FVKESK. This CDR3 comprises 16 residues. CDR3 region: CASSPRGAGGRNEQFF. The CDR3 DNA reads as TGTGCCAGCAGCCCAAGGGGTGCGGGAGGGAGAAATGAGCAGTTCTTC.

The V call is TRBV7-8, the J call TRBJ1-5, with D perhaps matching TRBD1 (5 bases). This CDR3 comprises 15 residues. Trimming removed 1 base from V and 7 bases from J, with 14 bases in between. Germline V gives CDR1 SGHVS, CDR2 FQNEAQ. The CDR3 DNA reads TGTGCCAGCAGCTTAGAGTCTGGGGGACGGCAGCCCCAGCATTTT. Residues: CASSLESGGRQPQHF.